The clone carrying this TCR beta chain was detected ten times or more. These data come from a study of technical replicates of blood from a handful of donors. Clones were sequenced by immunoSEQ multiplex PCR, and TCRdb holds only the in-frame ones, with some missing. This table has approximately 58,000 clones, around 88% appearing once. The source material was PBMCs. This TCR came from a human donor in good health. Some clones in this sample may be carry-over from other donors' samples.

The CDR3 DNA reads TGCGCCAGCAGCCTAGATCCCATTGGGACAGGCAGGAGGAACACCATATATTTT. The encoded protein is CASSLDPIGTGRRNTIYF. The rearrangement uses TRBV4-3 and TRBJ1-3; 8 bases align to TRBD1. The CDR3 runs to 18 residues. V trimming: 4 bases; J trimming: 7 bases; junction bases outside the gene matches: 18. CDR1 and CDR2 (germline): LGHNA, YSLEER.